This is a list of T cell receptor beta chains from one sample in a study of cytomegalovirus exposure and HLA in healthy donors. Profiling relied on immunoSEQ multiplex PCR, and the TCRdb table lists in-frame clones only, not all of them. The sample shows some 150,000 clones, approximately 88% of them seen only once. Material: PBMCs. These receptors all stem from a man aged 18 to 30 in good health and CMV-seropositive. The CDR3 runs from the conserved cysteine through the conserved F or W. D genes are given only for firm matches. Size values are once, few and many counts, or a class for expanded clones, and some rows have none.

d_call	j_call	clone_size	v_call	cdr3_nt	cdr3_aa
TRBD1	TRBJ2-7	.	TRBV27	TGTGCCAGCAGGGACGGACAGGGACCCTACGAGCAGTACTTC	CASRDGQGPYEQYF
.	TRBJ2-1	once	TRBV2	TGTGCCAGCAGTGTAAAAACAGGTCCCGACCCCGGTTCCTACAATGAGCAGTTCTTC	CASSVKTGPDPGSYNEQFF
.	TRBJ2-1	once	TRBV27	TGTGCCAGCAGTTTGTCAAGCGGTGGCTACAATGAGCAGTTCTTC	CASSLSSGGYNEQFF
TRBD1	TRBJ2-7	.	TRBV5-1	TGCGCCAGCCGGGACAGGTGGAGCGAGCAGTACTTC	CASRDRWSEQYF
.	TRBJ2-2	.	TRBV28	TGTGCCAGCAGCACTGGGACAATCGGGGAGCTGTTTTTT	CASSTGTIGELFF
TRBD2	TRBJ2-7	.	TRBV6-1	TGTGCCAGCAGGGCCCCTAGCGGGACTTACGAGCAGTACTTC	CASRAPSGTYEQYF
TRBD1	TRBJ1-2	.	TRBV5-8	TGTGCCAGCAGCTCCCCATACAGGGGTACCTATGGCTACACCTTC	CASSSPYRGTYGYTF
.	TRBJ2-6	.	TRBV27	TGTGCCAGCAGTCACGACAGTACTGGGGCCAACGTCCTGACTTTC	CASSHDSTGANVLTF
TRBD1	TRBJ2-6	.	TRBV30	TGTGCCTGCCCAACTGGACAGGGGATCTTTTTGGCCAACGTCCTGACTTTC	CACPTGQGIFLANVLTF
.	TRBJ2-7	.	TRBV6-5	TGTGCCAGCAGTTACTCGAGACTCTACGAGCAGTACTTC	CASSYSRLYEQYF
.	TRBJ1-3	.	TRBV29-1	TGCAGCGTTACAGACAGGACCTCTGGAAACACCATATATTTT	CSVTDRTSGNTIYF
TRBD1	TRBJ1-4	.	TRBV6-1	TGTGCCAGCAGCCAGGGGCAGGGGGCAGGAGAAAAACTGTTTTTT	CASSQGQGAGEKLFF
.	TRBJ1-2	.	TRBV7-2	TGTGCCAGCAGCTTAGCTGACATCACGTATGGCTACACCTTC	CASSLADITYGYTF
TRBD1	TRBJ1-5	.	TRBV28	TGTGCCAGCAGTTTGACAGGGATGAGCAATCAGCCCCAGCATTTT	CASSLTGMSNQPQHF
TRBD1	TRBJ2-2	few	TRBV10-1	TGCGCCAGCAGCCGGGACAGGGGTTTCGGGGAGCTGTTTTTT	CASSRDRGFGELFF
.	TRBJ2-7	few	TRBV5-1	TGCGCCAGCAGCTTGGAGGGGACCTACGAGCAGTACTTC	CASSLEGTYEQYF
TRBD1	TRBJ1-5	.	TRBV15	TGTGCCACCAGCAGAGATCTGGGATTCGACAGGGGAAGTAGGGCCCAACAGCCCCAGCATTTT	CATSRDLGFDRGSRAQQPQHF
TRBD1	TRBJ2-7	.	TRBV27	TGTGCCAGCAGTTCTAGCTTGGGACAGCTCTACGAGCAGTACTTC	CASSSSLGQLYEQYF
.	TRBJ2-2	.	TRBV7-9	TGTGCCAGCAGCCTCAGTGGGCAGGCAACCGGGGAGCTGTTTTTT	CASSLSGQATGELFF
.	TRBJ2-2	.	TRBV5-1	TGCGCCAGCAGCTTGCGCAGTCAGGGGGGACGGAACACCGGGGAGCTGTTTTTT	CASSLRSQGGRNTGELFF
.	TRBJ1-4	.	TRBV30	TGTGCCTGTCAGAGCCTAGGTAATGAAAAACTGTTTTTT	CACQSLGNEKLFF
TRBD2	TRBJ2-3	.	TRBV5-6	TGTGCCAGCAGCTTGTTCGCGGGGGGGTCCCCAGGTCCTACGGGTACGCAGTATTTT	CASSLFAGGSPGPTGTQYF
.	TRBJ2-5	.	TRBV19	TGTGCCAGTAGCCGTCCTAGAGAGACCCAGTACTTC	CASSRPRETQYF
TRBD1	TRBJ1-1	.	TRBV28	TGTGCCAGCAGCCGGGCAGGGGGTGGTGGGAACACTGAAGCTTTCTTT	CASSRAGGGGNTEAFF
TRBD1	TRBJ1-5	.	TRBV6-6	TGTGCCAGCAGTCATCGGGGGGACAGGGGCCAGCCCCAGCATTTT	CASSHRGDRGQPQHF
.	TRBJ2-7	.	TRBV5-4	TGTGCCAGCAGCTTGAAGGCTAGCAGCCGGAGTAGCTACGAGCAGTACTTC	CASSLKASSRSSYEQYF
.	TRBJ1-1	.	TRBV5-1	TGCGCCAGCAGCTTGGCTCCGAACACTGAAGCTTTCTTT	CASSLAPNTEAFF
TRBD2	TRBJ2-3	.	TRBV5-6	TGTGCCAGCAGCCCGCCGGGGGGGGACACAGATACGCAGTATTTT	CASSPPGGDTDTQYF
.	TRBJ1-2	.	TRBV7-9	TGTGCCAGCAGCTTAAGATCTAACCCGGGTGCTTATGGCTACACCTTC	CASSLRSNPGAYGYTF
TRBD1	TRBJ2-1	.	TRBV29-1	TGCAGCGTCGACCGGACAGGAGGTATCGGTGAGCAGTTCTTC	CSVDRTGGIGEQFF
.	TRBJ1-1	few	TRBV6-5	TGTGCCAGCAGTTACTGGGGCGGTGAAGCTTTCTTT	CASSYWGGEAFF
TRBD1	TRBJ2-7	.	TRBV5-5	TGTGCCAGCGGGGACAGGGTATACGAGCAGTACTTC	CASGDRVYEQYF
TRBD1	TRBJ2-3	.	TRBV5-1	TGCGCCAGCAGCGCGAGAAGCCGGGGACAGACCACAGATACGCAGTATTTT	CASSARSRGQTTDTQYF
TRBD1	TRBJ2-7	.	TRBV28	TGTGCCAGCAGGTCAGGGGGCTCCGTCTACGAGCAGTACTTC	CASRSGGSVYEQYF
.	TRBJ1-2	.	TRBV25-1	TGTGCCAGCAGTGCTGGACACCCCTATGGCTACACCTTC	CASSAGHPYGYTF
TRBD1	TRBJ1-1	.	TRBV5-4	TGTGCCAGCAGCACTGGGACCATCAGGGGGGATGCCGAAGCTTTCTTT	CASSTGTIRGDAEAFF
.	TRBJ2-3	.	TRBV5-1	TGCGCCAGCAGCCGCGGGAGCACAGATACGCAGTATTTT	CASSRGSTDTQYF
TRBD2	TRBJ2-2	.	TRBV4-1	TGCGCCAGCAGCCAGAGGACTAGCGGGAGTGGGGACACCGGGGAGCTGTTTTTT	CASSQRTSGSGDTGELFF
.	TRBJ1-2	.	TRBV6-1	TGTGCCAGCAGTGAGGCCAGGGCCAACTATGGCTACACCTTC	CASSEARANYGYTF
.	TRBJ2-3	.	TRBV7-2	TGTGCCAGCAGCTATGGAGGGGCCGTAGATACGCAGTATTTT	CASSYGGAVDTQYF
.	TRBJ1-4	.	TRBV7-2	TGTGCCAGCAGCTCCAGCCAGGGGATAGGAGAAAAACTGTTTTTT	CASSSSQGIGEKLFF
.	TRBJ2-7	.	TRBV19	TGTGCCAGTACTGCGACTAGTCAGGGTGAGCAGTACTTC	CASTATSQGEQYF
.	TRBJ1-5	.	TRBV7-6	TGTGCCAGCAGCATAGGGGCAGGGGCCTACAATCAGCCCCAGCATTTT	CASSIGAGAYNQPQHF